This T cell receptor beta chain is from a study of human T cells and chemical hapten exposure. As for the study in general: Sensitization involved placing 2% DPC onto a 2 cm by 2 cm region of upper inner arm skin.

This sample's time point: patch test 1, 2 weeks after DPC sensitization. Treatment of the sample: therapeutic diphenylcyclopropenone sensitization with weekly scalp DPC. In its sample, this clonotype was seen a few times. The library put unique molecular identifiers onto individual cDNA molecules. TCRdb called the RACE reads again in MiXCR, with one record for every CDR3 protein. Of approximately 400,000 distinct CDR3 sequences listed, approximately 5% are singletons. Germline loops: CDR1 SGHTA, CDR2 FQGNSA. The CDR3 spans 17 residues. V shed 2 bases and J 0 bases; nucleotides not matched to a gene: 6.

The sequencing here drew on whole blood, taken in connection with sensitization to the hapten diphenylcyclopropenone (DPC). The TCR comes from a woman between 50 and 59 years old with alopecia areata. Some clones in this sample may be carry-over from other donors' samples. The rearrangement uses TRBV7-2 and TRBJ2-1; 8 bases match TRBD2. The CDR3 here is CASSLIKSGSSYNEQFF. The DNA for the CDR3 is TGTGCCAGCAGCTTAATAAAAAGCGGGAGCTCCTACAATGAGCAGTTCTTC.